Listed here are 10 T cell receptor beta chains from one sample, sequenced in a study of blood T cell repertoires in COVID-19. The method was immunoSEQ multiplex PCR; TCRdb's version includes in-frame clones alone and lacks a portion of them. This table holds a few hundred thousand clones, around 83% found once. Sequenced: peripheral blood. These receptors were collected from a man in his forties or fifties with acute or convalescent COVID-19.

This clone has a single count. The CDR3 reads CATSREEMNTEAFF. DNA of the CDR3: TGTGCCACCAGCAGAGAGGAGATGAACACTGAAGCTTTCTTT. This sequence joins TRBV15 and TRBJ1-1, with unresolved D. The CDR3 totals 14 residues. The V gene lost 0 bases and the J gene lost 0 bases, with 5 bases spanning the gap. CDR1 and CDR2 from the germline V gene are LNHNV and YYDKDF (reference sequence). Combining the CDR3 with reference TRBV15 and TRBJ1-1 gives the whole variable domain DAMVIQNPRYQVTQFGKPVTLSCSQTLNHNVMYWYQQKSSQAPKLLFHYYDKDFNNEADTPDNFQSRRPNTSFCFLDIRSPGLGDTAMYLCATSREEMNTEAFFGQGTRLTVV.

The chain has TRBV5-8 and TRBJ1-1; 9 nucleotides agree with TRBD1. CDR3 length: 14 residues. After removal of 6 bases from V and 2 bases from J, the junction contained 5 bases not matched to a gene. The germline V gene encodes CDR1 SGHTS and CDR2 YDEGEE. CDR3 amino acids: CASIDRGFNTEAFF. Written as DNA, the CDR3 is TGTGCCAGCATTGACAGGGGGTTCAACACTGAAGCTTTCTTT. Filled out from reference TRBV5-8 and TRBJ1-1, the complete variable domain reads EAGVTQSPTHLIKTRGQQATLRCSPISGHTSVYWYQQALGLGLQFLLWYDEGEERNRGNFPPRFSGRQFPNYSSELNVNALELEDSALYLCASIDRGFNTEAFFGQGTRLTVV.

V gene TRBV7-6 combines with J gene TRBJ2-7; TRBD1 matches 11 bases. V was pared by 4 bases and J by 4 bases, with 3 bases of the junction left unmatched. Germline lookup yields CDR1 SGHVS and CDR2 FNYEAQ. This CDR3 has 14 residues. CDR3 bases: TGTGCCAGCAGCTCCCGGGACAGGGGGTACGAGCAGTACTTC. Amino acids: CASSSRDRGYEQYF. The full variable domain, rest sourced from reference TRBV7-6 and TRBJ2-7, is GAGVSQSPRYKVTKRGQDVALRCDPISGHVSLYWYRQALGQGPEFLTYFNYEAQQDKSGLPNDRFSAERPEGSISTLTIQRTEQRDSAMYRCASSSRDRGYEQYFGPGTRLTVT.

This clone was observed a handful of times. The J gene is TRBJ1-2, the V gene TRBV28; weak D call: TRBD1 (5 bases). The V gene's germline CDR1 is MDHEN and CDR2 SYDVKM. V was pared by 4 bases and J by 4 bases, with 13 bases between. The CDR3 is made up of 14 amino acids. CDR3 in amino acids: CASSYGGSGYGYTF. The DNA of the CDR3 is TGTGCCAGCAGTTACGGGGGATCGGGCTATGGCTACACCTTC.

The chain links TRBV30 to TRBJ1-1, with TRBD1 matching 9 bases. The CDR3 totals 13 residues. V shed 8 bases, J shed 6 bases, and the junction held 10 bases outside the gene matches. Germline V gene lookup returns CDR1 GTSNPN and CDR2 SVGIG (reference sequence). The CDR3, as DNA: TGTGCCATATGGACAGGGGCGTTGGCTGAAGCTTTCTTT. Translation: CAIWTGALAEAFF.

V and J are TRBV4-2 and TRBJ2-3, with 7 bases that match TRBD1. This CDR3 contains 16 residues. The germline CDR1 and CDR2 sequences are LGHNA and YNFKEQ. After removal of 0 bases from V and 1 base from J, the junction contained 4 bases not matched to a gene. CDR3 sequence reads: CASSQEAQGGTDTQYF. The CDR3 coding sequence is TGTGCCAGCAGCCAAGAAGCTCAGGGGGGCACAGATACGCAGTATTTT.

CDR3 loop: CASSWPYSEAFF. The CDR3 coding sequence is TGTGCCAGCAGCTGGCCCTACAGTGAAGCTTTCTTT. The chain employs TRBV5-4 and TRBJ1-1; D call uncertain. Germline V lookup: CDR1 SGHNT, CDR2 YYREEE (reference sequence). The CDR3 has 12 residues. The ends were cut back, 3 bases at V and 7 bases at J, with 10 bases in the middle.

This chain joins TRBV3-1 (or the pseudogene TRBV3-2) and TRBJ2-1; D not certain. The CDR3 spans 13 residues. Germline-derived CDR1 and CDR2 are LGHDT and YNNKEL (reference sequence). V lost 0 bases and J 13 bases, leaving 13 bases between the germline ends. The CDR3, as DNA: TGTGCCAGCAGCCAAGACAGGCGTTCGAGACAGTTCTTC. Amino acids: CASSQDRRSRQFF.

The CDR3 sequence is CASMLGTGVTEAFF. The DNA of the CDR3 is TGCGCCTCCATGCTGGGGACAGGGGTGACTGAAGCTTTCTTT. The V and J genes are TRBV5-1 and TRBJ1-1; 10 bases map to TRBD1. The CDR3 loop spans 14 amino acids. Germline assignment: CDR1 SGHRS and CDR2 YFSETQ. J gave up 5 bases and V 10 bases, and 11 bases lay outside the gene matches. The variable domain in full, completed from reference TRBV5-1 and TRBJ1-1, reads KAGVTQTPRYLIKTRGQQVTLSCSPISGHRSVSWYQQTPGQGLQFLFEYFSETQRNKGNFPGRFSGRQFSNSRSEMNVSTLELGDSALYLCASMLGTGVTEAFFGQGTRLTVV.

This chain connects TRBV6-5 to TRBJ2-7, with 8 bases identical to TRBD1. The CDR3 has 15 residues. The trim removed 10 bases at V and 2 bases at J, leaving 13 bases unmatched. Germline CDR1 is MNHEY and CDR2 is SVGAGI. As DNA, the CDR3 is TGTGCCATAGCCTCCGGGACAGGAAGAACCTACGAGCAGTACTTC. It is translated as CAIASGTGRTYEQYF.